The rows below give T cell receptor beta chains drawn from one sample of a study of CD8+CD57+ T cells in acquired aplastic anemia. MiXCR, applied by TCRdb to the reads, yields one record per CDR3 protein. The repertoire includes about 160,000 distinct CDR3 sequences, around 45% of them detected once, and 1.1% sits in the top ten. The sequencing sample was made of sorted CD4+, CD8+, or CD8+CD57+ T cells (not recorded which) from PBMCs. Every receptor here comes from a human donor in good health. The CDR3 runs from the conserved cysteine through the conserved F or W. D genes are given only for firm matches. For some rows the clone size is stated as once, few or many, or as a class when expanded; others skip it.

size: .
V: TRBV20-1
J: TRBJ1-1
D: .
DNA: TGCAGTGCTAGCGACCCAGGGGACACTGAAGCTTTCTTT
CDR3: CSASDPGDTEAFF

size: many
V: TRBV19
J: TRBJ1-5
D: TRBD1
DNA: TGTGCCAGTAGTAAGGACAGGGGTCTGGGGCCCAGTCAGCCCCAGCATTTT
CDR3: CASSKDRGLGPSQPQHF

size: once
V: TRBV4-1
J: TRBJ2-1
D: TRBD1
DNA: TGCGCCAGCAGCCAAGGGGACAGGAGCTACAATGAGCAGTTCTTC
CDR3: CASSQGDRSYNEQFF

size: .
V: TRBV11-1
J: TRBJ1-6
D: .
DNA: TGTGCCAGCAGCCTCCGGGGCCAGGGGAGTAATTCACCCCTCCACTTT
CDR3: CASSLRGQGSNSPLHF

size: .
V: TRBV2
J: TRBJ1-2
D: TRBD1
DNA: TGTGCCAGCAGTGAAGCGAGAGACAGGGAAGGCGGCTACACCTTC
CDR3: CASSEARDREGGYTF

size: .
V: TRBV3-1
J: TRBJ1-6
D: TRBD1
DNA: TGTGCCAGCAGCCCTTCCGGGACAGGGGTTAATTCACCCCTCCACTTT
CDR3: CASSPSGTGVNSPLHF

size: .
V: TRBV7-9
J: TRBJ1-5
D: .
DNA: TGTGCCAGCAGCTTAGCGGGTTCTCAGCCCCAGCATTTT
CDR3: CASSLAGSQPQHF

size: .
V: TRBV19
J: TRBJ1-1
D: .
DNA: TGTGCCAGTAGGACGGGAGCGAACACTGAAGCTTTCTTT
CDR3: CASRTGANTEAFF

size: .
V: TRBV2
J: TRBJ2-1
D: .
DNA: TGTGCCGCCTTCCGGAGGTCCGGTTTAAGCAATGAGCAGTTCTTC
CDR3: CAAFRRSGLSNEQFF

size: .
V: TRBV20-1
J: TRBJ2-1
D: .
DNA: TGCAGTGCCAGCCCCTACAATGAGCAGTTCTTC
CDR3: CSASPYNEQFF

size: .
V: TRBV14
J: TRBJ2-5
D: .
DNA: TGTGCCAGCAGCCAAGAGGCACAGGGGGGGGAGACCCAGTACTTC
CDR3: CASSQEAQGGETQYF

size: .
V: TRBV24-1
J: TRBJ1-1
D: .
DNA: TGTGCCACCAGTGATGGACGTAATCAAGCTTTCTTT
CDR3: CATSDGRNQAFF

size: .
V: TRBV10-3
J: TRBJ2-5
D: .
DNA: TGTGCCATCAGGGGTGGAGGGGATCAAGAGACCCAGTACTTC
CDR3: CAIRGGGDQETQYF

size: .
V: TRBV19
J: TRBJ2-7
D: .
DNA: TGTGCCAGTAGTAGGGACACCTCCTACGAGCAGTACTTC
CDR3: CASSRDTSYEQYF

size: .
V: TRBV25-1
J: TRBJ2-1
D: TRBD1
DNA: TGTGCCAGCAGTGAACCCAGAAATCCGAGGACAGGATGGAATGAGCAGTTCTTC
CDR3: CASSEPRNPRTGWNEQFF

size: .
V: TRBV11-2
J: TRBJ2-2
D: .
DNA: TGTGCCAGCAAACGGTCCCGTTCCGGGGAGCTGTTTTTT
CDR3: CASKRSRSGELFF

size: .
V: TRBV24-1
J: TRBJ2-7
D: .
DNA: TGTGCCACCAGTGATACGATCGACAGTTACGAGCAGTACTTC
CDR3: CATSDTIDSYEQYF

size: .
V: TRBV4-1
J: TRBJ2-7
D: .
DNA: TGCGCCAGCAGCCCCGTTACGGCAGGGATCTACGAGCAGTACTTC
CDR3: CASSPVTAGIYEQYF

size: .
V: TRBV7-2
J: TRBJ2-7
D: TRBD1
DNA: TGTGCCAGCAGTTTTGGGGACAGGCTAGTCTTC
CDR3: CASSFGDRLVF

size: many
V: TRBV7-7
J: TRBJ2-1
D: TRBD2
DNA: TGTGCTAGCAGCCCCGGGACTAGTATCAATGAGCAGTTCTTC
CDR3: CASSPGTSINEQFF

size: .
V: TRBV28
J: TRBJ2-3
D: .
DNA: TGTGCCAGCAGTTTTGGGCGTGGCGTCCACACAGATACGCAGTATTTT
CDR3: CASSFGRGVHTDTQYF

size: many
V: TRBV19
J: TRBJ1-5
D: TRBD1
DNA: TGTGCCAGTAGTATAGGAGGGACAGGGGGGTTTCAGCCCCAGCATTTT
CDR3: CASSIGGTGGFQPQHF

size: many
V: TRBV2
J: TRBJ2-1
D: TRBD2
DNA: TGTGCCAGCAGTGAAGCTAGCGGGGGCGATGAGCAGTTCTTC
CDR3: CASSEASGGDEQFF

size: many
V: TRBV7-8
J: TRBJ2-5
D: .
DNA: TGTGCCAGCAGCTCCGGACTGCCACAAGAGACCCAGTACTTC
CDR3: CASSSGLPQETQYF

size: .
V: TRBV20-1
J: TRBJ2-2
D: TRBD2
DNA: TGCAGTGCTAGTAGGGGCGGGAGGAAGGCCGGGGAGCTGTTTTTT
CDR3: CSASRGGRKAGELFF

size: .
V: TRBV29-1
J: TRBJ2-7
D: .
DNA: TGCAGCGTTGGGACCGCCAGCTCCTACGAGCAGTACTTC
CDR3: CSVGTASSYEQYF

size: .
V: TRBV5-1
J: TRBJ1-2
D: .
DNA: TGCGCCAGCAGCTGGTCAGGGGATGGCTACACCTTC
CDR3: CASSWSGDGYTF

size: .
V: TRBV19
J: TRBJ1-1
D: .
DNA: TGTGCCAGTAGTATAGTCAGAGGCACTGAAGCTTTCTTT
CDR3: CASSIVRGTEAFF

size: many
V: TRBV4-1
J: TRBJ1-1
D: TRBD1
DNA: TGCGCCAGCAGCCAAGAACCGGGACAGGGCGTTGAAGCTTTCTTT
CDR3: CASSQEPGQGVEAFF

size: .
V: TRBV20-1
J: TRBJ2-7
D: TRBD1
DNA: TGCAGTGCTACCACAGGGGCCCTACCCTACGAGCAGTACTTC
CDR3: CSATTGALPYEQYF

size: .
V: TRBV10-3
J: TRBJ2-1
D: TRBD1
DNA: TGTGCCATCAAGGGACAGGGGAACGATGAGCAGTTCTTC
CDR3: CAIKGQGNDEQFF

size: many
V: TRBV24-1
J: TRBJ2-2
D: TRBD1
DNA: TGTGCCACCAGGGACAGGGGGTACACCGGGGAGCTGTTTTTT
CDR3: CATRDRGYTGELFF

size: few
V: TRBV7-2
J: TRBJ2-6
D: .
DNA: TGTGCCAGCAGCTTAGCCCGGGACGCCACCCCTGGGGCCAACGTCCTGACTTTC
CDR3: CASSLARDATPGANVLTF

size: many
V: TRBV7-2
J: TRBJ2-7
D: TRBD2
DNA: TGTGCCAGCAGCCATACCGGGACTAGCGGGGGGGCCTACGAGCAGTACTTC
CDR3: CASSHTGTSGGAYEQYF

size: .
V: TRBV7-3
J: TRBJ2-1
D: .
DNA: TGTGCCAGCAGCTTAATATTTGGTGGAAACAATGAGCAGTTCTTC
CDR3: CASSLIFGGNNEQFF

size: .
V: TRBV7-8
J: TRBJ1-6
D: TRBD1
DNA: TGTGCCAGCAGCTACCCAGCGGGACAGGATAATTCACCCCTCCACTTT
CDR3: CASSYPAGQDNSPLHF

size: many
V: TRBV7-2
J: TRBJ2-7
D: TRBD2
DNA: TGTGCCAGCAGCTTAGCCCGGACTAGCTCCGAGCAGTACTTC
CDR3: CASSLARTSSEQYF

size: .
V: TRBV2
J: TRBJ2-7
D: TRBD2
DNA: TGTGCCAGCAGAGGTCTAGCGGTATACGAGCAGTACTTC
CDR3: CASRGLAVYEQYF

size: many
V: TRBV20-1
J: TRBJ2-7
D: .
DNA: TGCAGTGCTAGAGTCGGGGGGCCCCGGGGCTACGAGCAGTACTTC
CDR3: CSARVGGPRGYEQYF

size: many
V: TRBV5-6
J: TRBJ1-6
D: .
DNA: TGTGCCAGCAGCCCTGGGGGGTTAAATTCACCCCTCCACTTT
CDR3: CASSPGGLNSPLHF

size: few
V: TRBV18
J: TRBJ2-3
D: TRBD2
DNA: TGTGCCAGCTCACCAAAGCGGGGGCTGGGAGATACGCAGTATTTT
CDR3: CASSPKRGLGDTQYF

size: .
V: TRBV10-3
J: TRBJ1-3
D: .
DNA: TGTGCCATCAGTGAGCAGCCGGGGGGATTTGGAAACACCATATATTTT
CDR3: CAISEQPGGFGNTIYF

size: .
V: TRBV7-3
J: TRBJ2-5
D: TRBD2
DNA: TGTGCCAGCAGCTTGCTAGCGAGGGGGCTAGCGGGGTACCAAGAGACCCAGTACTTC
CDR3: CASSLLARGLAGYQETQYF

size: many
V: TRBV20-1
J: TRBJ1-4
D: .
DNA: TGCAGTGCTAGAGATCGTCACGAGACAACTAATGAAAAACTGTTTTTT
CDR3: CSARDRHETTNEKLFF